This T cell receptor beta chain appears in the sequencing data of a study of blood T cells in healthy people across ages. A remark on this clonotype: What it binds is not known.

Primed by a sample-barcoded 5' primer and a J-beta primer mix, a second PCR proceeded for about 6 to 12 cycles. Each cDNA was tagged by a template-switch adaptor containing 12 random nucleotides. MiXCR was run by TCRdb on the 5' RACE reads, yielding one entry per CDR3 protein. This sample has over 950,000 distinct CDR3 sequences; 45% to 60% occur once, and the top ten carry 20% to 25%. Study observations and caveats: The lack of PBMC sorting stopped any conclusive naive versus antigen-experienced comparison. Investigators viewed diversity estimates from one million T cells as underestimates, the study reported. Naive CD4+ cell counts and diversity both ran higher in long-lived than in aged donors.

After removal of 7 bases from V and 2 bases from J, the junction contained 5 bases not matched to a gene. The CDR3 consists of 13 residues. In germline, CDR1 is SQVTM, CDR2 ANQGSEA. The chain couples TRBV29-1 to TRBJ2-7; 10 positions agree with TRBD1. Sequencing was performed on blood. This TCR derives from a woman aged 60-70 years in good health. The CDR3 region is CSAGQGVAYEQYF. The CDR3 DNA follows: TGCAGCGCCGGACAGGGGGTCGCCTACGAGCAGTACTTC.